This T cell receptor (beta chain) was documented in a study of shared clonotypes between healthy human individuals. Across several immunoSEQ plates, the genomic DNA of each subset was split evenly. TCRdb's table, derived via immunoSEQ multiplex PCR, lists solely in-frame clones and lacks some. Among a few million clones listed, about 92% were seen once. The healthy adult donors were HIV-negative and reported no recent acute infections or vaccinations. V was trimmed by 3 bases and J by 0 bases, leaving 15 bases between them. The CDR3 extends over 17 amino acids. The germline gives CDR1 ENHRY, CDR2 SYGVKD.

The chain carries TRBV10-3 and TRBJ1-5; D is possibly TRBD1 (6 bases). The sequenced sample consisted of naive CD4+ T cells from PBMCs. Subset described: CD45RA+ positively selected. The source is a young man in good health. Some clones in this sample may be carry-over from other donors' samples. The CDR3 DNA reads as TGTGCCATCAGTGATCCCCGAACAGGGAATAGCAATCAGCCCCAGCATTTT. Its translation is CAISDPRTGNSNQPQHF.